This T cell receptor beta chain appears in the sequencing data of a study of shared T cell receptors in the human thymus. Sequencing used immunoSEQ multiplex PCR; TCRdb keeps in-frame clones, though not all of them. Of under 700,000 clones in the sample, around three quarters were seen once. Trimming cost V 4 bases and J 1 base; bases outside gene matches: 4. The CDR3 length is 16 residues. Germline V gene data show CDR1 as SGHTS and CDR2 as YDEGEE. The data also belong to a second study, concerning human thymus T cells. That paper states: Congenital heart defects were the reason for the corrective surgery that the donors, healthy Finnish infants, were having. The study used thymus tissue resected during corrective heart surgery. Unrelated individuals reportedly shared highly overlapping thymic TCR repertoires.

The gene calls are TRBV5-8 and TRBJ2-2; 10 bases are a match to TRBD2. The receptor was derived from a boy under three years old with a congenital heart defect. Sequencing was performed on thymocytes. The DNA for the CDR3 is TGTGCCAGCAGCACCTGGACTAGCGGGAACACCGGGGAGCTGTTTTTT. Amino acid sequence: CASSTWTSGNTGELFF.